The 26 T cell receptor beta chains below come from one sample, sequenced in a study of blood T cell repertoires in COVID-19. Assay used: immunoSEQ multiplex PCR; TCRdb lists only in-frame clones, some missing. This sample has approximately 120,000 clones, with about four fifths found just once. Input material: peripheral blood. These receptors all come from an elderly man with acute or convalescent COVID-19.

J is TRBJ2-2 and V is TRBV5-1; D is uncertain. Trimming pared 1 base from V and 7 bases from J, leaving 5 bases between. Per germline, CDR1 SGHRS and CDR2 YFSETQ. The CDR3 runs to 12 residues. The CDR3 sequence: CASSLIGGELFF. In DNA, the CDR3 is TGCGCCAGCAGCTTGATCGGCGGGGAGCTGTTTTTT.

The chain recombines TRBV27 with TRBJ1-6; D is ambiguous. Germline loops: CDR1 MNHEY, CDR2 SMNVEV (reference sequence). Between the trimmed V and J ends, which lost 2 bases and 4 bases, there was a span of 12 bases. CDR3 length: 16 residues. CDR3 nucleotide sequence: TGTGCCAGCAGTTTAGGGTGGGAGGGATATAATTCACCCCTCCACTTT. Encoded protein: CASSLGWEGYNSPLHF.

The chain is built from TRBV9 and TRBJ2-7; TRBD1 is a possible D gene (8 bases). Germline loops: CDR1 SGDLS, CDR2 YYNGEE. Trimming stripped 5 bases from V and 4 bases from J, with 16 bases between. The CDR3 covers 14 residues. The DNA for the CDR3 is TGTGCCAGCAGTAAAGGACAGGGAGGGTACGAGCAGTACTTC. Protein product: CASSKGQGGYEQYF.

This chain joins TRBV7-9 and TRBJ1-3, with TRBD1 identical over 11 bases. Germline V lookup: CDR1 SEHNR, CDR2 FQNEAQ (reference sequence). J gave up 1 base and V 5 bases, and 4 bases lay outside the gene matches. The CDR3 loop spans 16 amino acids. The chain's CDR3 is CASSARDRGSGNTIYF. The CDR3 DNA reads as TGTGCCAGCAGCGCACGGGACAGGGGGTCTGGAAACACCATATATTTT.

This chain uses TRBV10-3 with TRBJ1-1; the D gene is possibly TRBD1 (5 bases). This CDR3 is built from 14 residues. With 6 bases removed from V and 5 bases from J, the gap between germline ends came to 16 bases. Germline CDR1 is ENHRY and CDR2 is SYGVKD. CDR3 nucleotide sequence: TGTGCCATCAGCCCAGGAGGGGAGGGGACTGAAGCTTTCTTT. Protein sequence: CAISPGGEGTEAFF.

This clone was observed a single time. The J gene is TRBJ2-7, the V gene TRBV7-2, with TRBD2 identical over 10 bases. This CDR3 region has 15 residues. Per the germline V gene, CDR1 is SGHTA and CDR2 is FQGNSA. V was pared by 7 bases and J by 0 bases, with 6 bases of the junction left unmatched. CDR3: CASTLTSGASYEQYF. Written as DNA, the CDR3 is TGTGCCAGCACCCTAACTAGCGGGGCCTCCTACGAGCAGTACTTC.

This chain links TRBV5-4 with TRBJ1-1, with 9 bases that match TRBD1. Germline V lookup: CDR1 SGHNT, CDR2 YYREEE (reference sequence). The CDR3 is made up of 13 amino acids. The trim removed 7 bases at V and 6 bases at J, leaving 7 bases unmatched. In DNA, the CDR3 is TGTGCCAGCTGGACGACAGGGGGATCTGAAGCTTTCTTT. Protein: CASWTTGGSEAFF.

This chain connects TRBV7-2 to TRBJ2-3; D unresolved. This CDR3 contains 12 residues. V was trimmed by 1 base and J by 9 bases, leaving 8 bases between them. CDR1 is SGHTA and CDR2 is FQGNSA in the germline V gene. DNA for the CDR3: TGTGCCAGCAGCTTAGACGGAGCCACGCAGTATTTT. Translation: CASSLDGATQYF.

This rearrangement joins TRBV9 to TRBJ1-2; D uncertain. Trimming pared 2 bases from V and 2 bases from J, leaving 7 bases between. This CDR3 is built from 13 residues. Germline loops: CDR1 SGDLS, CDR2 YYNGEE. CDR3 in DNA: TGTGCCAGCAGCGTTTCACAGAACTATGGCTACACCTTC. This sequence encodes CASSVSQNYGYTF.

The chain joins TRBV19 to TRBJ2-2, with D hard to call. V gave up 4 bases and J gave up 1 base, with 16 bases separating them. The CDR3 length is 17 residues. Germline V CDR1 and CDR2: LNHDA, SQIVND (reference sequence). The CDR3 region has the DNA TGTGCCAGTAGTACCCAGAAAACAATTCAGAACACCGGGGAGCTGTTTTTT. Its translation: CASSTQKTIQNTGELFF.

To note about this clone: At the DNA level, this CDR3 is encoded by other sequences in the same sample as well. V and J are TRBV28 and TRBJ2-2; D unresolved. CDR1 is MDHEN and CDR2 is SYDVKM in the germline V gene. The CDR3 length is 12 residues. V was pared by 5 bases and J by 3 bases, with 4 bases between. The CDR3 nucleotides are TGTGCCAGCAGTCCTTACACCGGGGAGCTGTTTTTT. Amino acids: CASSPYTGELFF. Combining the CDR3 with reference TRBV28 and TRBJ2-2 gives the whole variable domain DVKVTQSSRYLVKRTGEKVFLECVQDMDHENMFWYRQDPGLGLRLIYFSYDVKMKEKGDIPEGYSVSREKKERFSLILESASTNQTSMYLCASSPYTGELFFGEGSRLTVL.

The rearrangement links TRBV9 to TRBJ1-3; 12 bases fit TRBD1. After removal of 4 bases from V and 9 bases from J, the junction contained 14 bases not matched to a gene. The CDR3 loop spans 17 amino acids. In germline, CDR1 is SGDLS, CDR2 YYNGEE. CDR3 loop: CASSSGTGGLRGSTIYF. CDR3 bases: TGTGCCAGCAGCAGCGGGACAGGGGGCCTTAGAGGGAGCACCATATATTTT.

This chain links TRBV18 with TRBJ2-1; 13 nucleotides align to TRBD2. The germline CDR1 and CDR2 sequences are KGHSH and LQKENI. V was clipped by 6 bases and J by 3 bases; unmatched bases: 5. The CDR3 covers 16 residues. CDR3 bases: TGTGCCAGCTCTTTCGGGACTAGCGGGGTCTACAATGAGCAGTTCTTC. It is translated as CASSFGTSGVYNEQFF.

The chain joins TRBV18 to TRBJ2-1; TRBD1 aligns across 8 bases. Germline-derived CDR1 and CDR2 are KGHSH and LQKENI. This CDR3 spans 14 amino acids. The V segment lost 4 bases and the J segment 5 bases; nucleotides outside the gene matches: 4. The CDR3 coding sequence is TGTGCCAGCTCACGACCGGGACAGGACAATGAGCAGTTCTTC. Translating it yields CASSRPGQDNEQFF.

V usage is TRBV4-3 and J usage is TRBJ2-7; D perhaps matches TRBD2 (6 bases). In germline, CDR1 is LGHNA, CDR2 YSLEER. V lost 6 bases, J lost 7 bases, and 19 bases lay in between. This CDR3 is 14 amino acids long. The CDR3 sequence: CASSSMVGLSEQYF. In DNA form, the CDR3 reads TGCGCCAGCAGTTCTATGGTGGGACTTTCAGAGCAGTACTTC.

The J gene is TRBJ2-1, the V gene TRBV6-1; 8 bases fit TRBD2. The CDR3 covers 13 residues. V shed 2 bases and J 9 bases; nucleotides not matched to a gene: 3. From germline, CDR1 is MNHNS and CDR2 SASEGT. The CDR3 here is CASSEIGGGEQFF. The CDR3 coding sequence is TGTGCCAGCAGTGAAATCGGGGGGGGTGAGCAGTTCTTC.

This chain uses TRBV19 with TRBJ2-3; a weak D match, TRBD2 (5 bases). The CDR3 is 16 amino acids. In germline, CDR1 is LNHDA, CDR2 SQIVND (reference sequence). The V end lost 3 bases, the J end lost 0 bases, and 13 bases lay between the germline ends. CDR3 coding DNA: TGTGCCAGTAGTATTCGAGCGGCAACTAGCACAGATACGCAGTATTTT. This sequence encodes CASSIRAATSTDTQYF.

The V call is TRBV2, the J call TRBJ1-6, with D unresolved. The germline V gene has CDR1 SNHLY and CDR2 FYNNEI. The CDR3 contains 11 residues. Trimming shortened V by 4 bases and J by 10 bases, and 5 bases separated the two germline ends. CDR3 bases: TGTGCCAGCAGTGTATTCTCACCCCTCCACTTT. Its protein is CASSVFSPLHF.

The rearrangement uses TRBV29-1 and TRBJ2-1, with a weak D call TRBD1 (5 bases). There are 12 residues in the CDR3. V lost 2 bases and J 7 bases, leaving 9 bases between the germline ends. The germline CDR1 and CDR2 sequences are SQVTM and ANQGSEA. In nucleotides, the CDR3 is TGCAGCGTTGAACAGGGTAAAAATGAGCAGTTCTTC. Translation gives CSVEQGKNEQFF.

The chain links TRBV6-2 or TRBV6-3 to TRBJ1-2; D perhaps matches TRBD1 (6 bases). Trimming stripped 6 bases from V and 4 bases from J, with 18 bases between. The CDR3 sequence is 15 residues long. Germline CDR1 MNHEY, CDR2 SVGEGT. This CDR3 is CASSPLRGTPYGYTF. In DNA, the CDR3 is TGTGCCAGCAGCCCATTGAGGGGGACCCCCTATGGCTACACCTTC.

This chain connects TRBV29-1 to TRBJ2-3; TRBD2 is a possible D gene (5 bases). V shed 4 bases and J shed 6 bases, with 14 bases lying between them. From germline, CDR1 is SQVTM and CDR2 ANQGSEA. The CDR3 has 13 residues. The CDR3 DNA sequence: TGCAGCGTTGTTCCCGGGGTAACGGATACGCAGTATTTT. Its translation is CSVVPGVTDTQYF.

This clone occurred a few times. The chain uses TRBV19 and TRBJ1-6; TRBD1 is a possible D gene (5 bases). Germline V lookup: CDR1 LNHDA, CDR2 SQIVND (reference sequence). The CDR3 contains 16 residues. V was trimmed by 8 bases and J by 7 bases, leaving 21 bases between them. The CDR3: CASHATGGADNSPLHF. Here the CDR3 DNA reads TGTGCCAGTCATGCCACCGGGGGAGCGGACAATTCACCCCTCCACTTT.

The chain combines TRBV6-5 with TRBJ1-1, with D unresolved. Trimming cost V 7 bases and J 0 bases, with 15 bases left between them. The CDR3 length is 15 residues. Germline CDR1 MNHEY, CDR2 SVGAGI. CDR3 coding DNA: TGTGCCAGCACCTCCGGAGTGAGGATGAACACTGAAGCTTTCTTT. Protein: CASTSGVRMNTEAFF.

The chain employs TRBV18 and TRBJ1-1; perhaps TRBD1 as D (5 bases). The germline CDR1 and CDR2 sequences are KGHSH and LQKENI. CDR3 size: 13 residues. V was shortened by 8 bases and J by 0 bases, with 10 bases between the two germline ends. The CDR3 coding sequence is TGTGCCAGCCTCGGGACTATGAACACTGAAGCTTTCTTT. The encoded protein is CASLGTMNTEAFF.

A note on this clone: Other nucleotide sequences from this sample produce the same CDR3. The J gene is TRBJ1-6, the V gene TRBV27, with TRBD1 identical over 8 bases. Germline V lookup: CDR1 MNHEY, CDR2 SMNVEV (reference sequence). V shed 5 bases, J shed 5 bases, and the junction held 8 bases outside the gene matches. This CDR3 has 16 amino acids. CDR3 DNA sequence: TGTGCCAGCAGTGCCCGAGACAGGGGTAATAATTCACCCCTCCACTTT. The encoded protein is CASSARDRGNNSPLHF.

The rearrangement joins TRBV21-1 to TRBJ1-2. TRBV21-1 is a recognized pseudogene. The CDR3 extends over 15 amino acids. The CDR3 bases are TGTGCCAGCAGCAAAGTGGGTTGGGGGGGCTATGGCTACACCTTC. This gives the protein CASSKVGWGGYGYTF.